The rows below give T cell receptor beta chains drawn from one sample of a study of cytomegalovirus exposure and HLA in healthy donors. Profiled with immunoSEQ multiplex PCR; TCRdb holds only in-frame clones, not every one. The sample contains some 79,000 clones, 63% of which appear only once. The sample was PBMCs. Receptors were obtained from a woman aged 40 to 55 in good health and CMV-seropositive. Each CDR3 is given with its conserved first and last residue. D genes are given only for firm matches. Rows give clone size only sometimes, using once, few, many, or a class for an expanded clone.

CDR3aa	CDR3nt	abundance	d_gene	v_gene	j_gene
CASSLAVGTTSYNEQFF	TGTGCCAGCAGCTTAGCGGTGGGGACAACCTCCTACAATGAGCAGTTCTTC	-	-	TRBV7-6	TRBJ2-1
CASSFGQGVGEQYF	TGTGCCAGCAGTTTCGGACAGGGTGTAGGCGAGCAGTACTTC	once	TRBD1	TRBV27	TRBJ2-7
CASRVPPLPRGGEKLFF	TGTGCCAGCAGGGTACCCCCTCTGCCCAGAGGAGGGGAAAAACTGTTTTTT	-	-	TRBV2	TRBJ1-4
CASSQGVWAEGEQYF	TGCGCCAGCAGCCAAGGCGTCTGGGCTGAGGGCGAGCAGTACTTC	-	-	TRBV4-1	TRBJ2-7
CASSFGGGGDTQYF	TGTGCCAGCAGCTTTGGGGGAGGAGGAGATACGCAGTATTTT	few	-	TRBV7-2	TRBJ2-3
CASSSQGASYGYTF	TGTGCCAGTAGTAGTCAGGGGGCAAGCTATGGCTACACCTTC	-	TRBD1	TRBV19	TRBJ1-2
CASSLLRLAGYNEQFF	TGTGCCAGCAGCTTATTGAGACTAGCGGGTTACAATGAGCAGTTCTTC	-	TRBD2	TRBV7-8	TRBJ2-1
CASSLTSLGDETQYF	TGTGCCAGCAGCCTGACTTCTTTGGGAGACGAGACCCAGTACTTC	few	-	TRBV9	TRBJ2-5
CASSQVGVGAIYEQYF	TGCGCCAGCAGCCAAGTTGGCGTGGGGGCTATCTACGAGCAGTACTTC	-	-	TRBV4-3	TRBJ2-7
CATSRDRGLWTEAFF	TGTGCCACCAGCAGGGACAGGGGGTTGTGGACTGAAGCTTTCTTT	-	TRBD1	TRBV15	TRBJ1-1
CASSLRGGPQDTEAFF	TGCGCCAGCAGTCTCCGTGGGGGCCCTCAGGACACTGAAGCTTTCTTT	-	-	TRBV5-1	TRBJ1-1
CASSSSAGSYEQYF	TGTGCCAGCAGTTCCTCAGCGGGATCCTACGAGCAGTACTTC	-	TRBD2	TRBV28	TRBJ2-7
CASSETGGHEKLFF	TGTGCCAGCAGTGAAACGGGGGGTCACGAAAAACTGTTTTTT	-	-	TRBV2	TRBJ1-4
CASSPGLMNTEAFF	TGTGCCAGCAGCCCAGGACTGATGAACACTGAAGCTTTCTTT	-	-	TRBV7-2	TRBJ1-1
CSAINNEQFF	TGCAGTGCTATTAACAATGAGCAGTTCTTC	few	-	TRBV20-1	TRBJ2-1
CASRDSGQDYGYTF	TGTGCCAGCAGAGACTCGGGACAGGACTATGGCTACACCTTC	-	TRBD1	TRBV6-6	TRBJ1-2
CASSPDGGGGTEQFF	TGTGCCAGCAGCCCGGACGGCGGGGGGGGAACGGAGCAGTTCTTC	-	TRBD2	TRBV5-6	TRBJ2-1
CASSPPSGIRDTQYF	TGTGCCAGCAGTCCGCCTAGCGGGATAAGGGATACGCAGTATTTT	-	TRBD2	TRBV6-5	TRBJ2-3
CASRTGGVSGREIGELFF	TGTGCCAGCCGAACTGGCGGGGTTAGCGGGAGAGAAATCGGGGAGCTGTTTTTT	-	TRBD2	TRBV5-4	TRBJ2-2
CASRTTGTTEAFF	TGTGCCAGCAGAACGACAGGGACCACTGAAGCTTTCTTT	once	TRBD1	TRBV6-5	TRBJ1-1
CASTPGQENGYTF	TGTGCCAGTACCCCGGGACAGGAAAATGGCTACACCTTC	-	TRBD1	TRBV6-1	TRBJ1-2
CASSLVGHSTNEKLFF	TGTGCCAGCAGTCTCGTCGGACACTCAACTAATGAAAAACTGTTTTTT	-	-	TRBV28	TRBJ1-4
CASSSGGNYGYTF	TGCGCCAGCAGCTCAGGGGGAAACTATGGCTACACCTTC	-	TRBD1	TRBV5-1	TRBJ1-2
CAISGQDRGHTYEQYF	TGTGCCATCAGTGGTCAGGACAGGGGGCACACCTACGAGCAGTACTTC	-	TRBD1	TRBV10-3	TRBJ2-7
CASSTPDRAEQYF	TGTGCCAGCTCAACCCCGGACAGGGCCGAGCAGTACTTC	few	TRBD1	TRBV18	TRBJ2-7
CAWRARGSGTKAFF	TGTGCCTGGAGGGCAAGGGGATCCGGGACAAAGGCTTTCTTT	few	-	TRBV30	TRBJ1-1
CATLRAGVPVNTEAFF	TGTGCCACTCTTCGGGCAGGGGTTCCGGTGAACACTGAAGCTTTCTTT	-	-	TRBV28	TRBJ1-1
CASTERGRDGYTEAFF	TGTGCCAGCACGGAGAGGGGGCGAGACGGATACACTGAAGCTTTCTTT	-	TRBD1	TRBV28	TRBJ1-1
CASSYSATYGYTF	TGTGCCAGCAGTTACTCGGCAACCTATGGCTACACCTTC	few	-	TRBV6-6	TRBJ1-2
CASSAPGQGASEQFF	TGTGCCAGCAGTGCACCGGGACAGGGGGCTTCTGAGCAGTTCTTC	-	TRBD1	TRBV28	TRBJ2-1
CASSYRAPLYYEQYF	TGTGCCAGCAGTTACCGCGCACCTCTATACTACGAGCAGTACTTC	-	-	TRBV6-5	TRBJ2-7
CASSLPGGTEAFF	TGTGCCAGCAGTTTACCCGGGGGCACTGAAGCTTTCTTT	-	-	TRBV28	TRBJ1-1
CASSLPQGIGETQYF	TGTGCCAGCAGTTTACCACAGGGGATCGGAGAGACCCAGTACTTC	-	TRBD1	TRBV28	TRBJ2-5
CSVEIVEGGEQYF	TGCAGCGTCGAAATAGTCGAAGGGGGCGAGCAGTACTTC	-	-	TRBV29-1	TRBJ2-7
CASSVVTSDDEQFF	TGTGCCAGCAGTGTAGTGACTAGCGATGATGAGCAGTTCTTC	-	TRBD2	TRBV2	TRBJ2-1
CAIKATADEKLFF	TGTGCCATCAAAGCCACCGCGGATGAAAAACTGTTTTTT	-	-	TRBV10-3	TRBJ1-4
CASSSRRNTGELFF	TGCGCCAGTAGCAGTCGCCGGAACACCGGGGAGCTGTTTTTT	few	-	TRBV19	TRBJ2-2